The following is a T cell receptor (beta chain) sequence with its context. Its specificity is not known. This entry belongs to a study of vaccination and CD4 T cells after COVID-19. The overall study: Ranging from 14 to 241, the interval between dose two and post-vaccine sampling had a median of about ten weeks.

The treatment denotes: roughly 10-day PBMC culture with coronavirus spike peptide pools or control peptides (ViraFEST assay). Once obtained from cultured CD4+ T cells, the DNA was sequenced using the Oncomine TCR Beta short-read assay. From cultured CD4+ T cells, genomic DNA was extracted. TCRdb re-derived calls from the PCR reads in MiXCR, one entry per CDR3 protein. The sample consists of roughly 16,000 distinct CDR3 sequences, 45% to 65% of them appearing once. The CDR3 extends over 14 amino acids. J was trimmed by 5 bases and V by 4 bases; bases with no gene match: 7. The germline gives CDR1 LNHDA, CDR2 SQIVND (reference sequence).

The J gene is TRBJ2-5, the V gene TRBV19; 7 nucleotides line up with TRBD2. The sequence was collected from a human donor who had recovered from COVID-19. The specimen was CD4+ T cells from blood, cultured in vitro. CDR3: CASSSGRGGETQYF. DNA of the CDR3: TGTGCCAGTAGTAGCGGGAGAGGAGGGGAGACCCAGTACTTC.